The rows below give T cell receptor beta chains drawn from one sample of a study of blood T cell repertoires in COVID-19. The table came from immunoSEQ multiplex PCR; TCRdb's copy has only in-frame clones and leaves some out. The sample has about 210,000 clones; just over 90% are singletons. The sample comprised peripheral blood. Every receptor here comes from a man aged 25-40 years with acute or convalescent COVID-19. Each CDR3 is given with its conserved first and last residue. The D gene is left open where the match is weak. Clone size is shown for a subset of rows, as once, few, many or a class of expanded clone.

CDR3aa: CASRTGAQNEKLFF
CDR3nt: TGTGCCAGCAGGACAGGGGCTCAAAATGAAAAACTGTTTTTT
abundance: -
d_gene: TRBD1
j_gene: TRBJ1-4
v_gene: TRBV6-5

CDR3aa: CASSFPGGKETQYF
CDR3nt: TGTGCCAGCAGTTTCCCGGGGGGGAAAGAGACCCAGTACTTC
abundance: -
d_gene: TRBD2
j_gene: TRBJ2-5
v_gene: TRBV28

CDR3aa: CATSRDRREIGTDTQYF
CDR3nt: TGTGCCACCAGCAGAGATCGGCGGGAGATTGGAACAGATACGCAGTATTTT
abundance: -
d_gene: TRBD2
j_gene: TRBJ2-3
v_gene: TRBV15

CDR3aa: CASSLGGTGANEKLFF
CDR3nt: TGTGCCAGCAGCCTCGGGGGGACAGGAGCTAATGAAAAACTGTTTTTT
abundance: -
d_gene: TRBD1
j_gene: TRBJ1-4
v_gene: TRBV3-1/TRBV3-2

CDR3aa: CASNPGGGSYEQYF
CDR3nt: TGTGCCAGCAACCCTGGGGGGGGGTCCTACGAGCAGTACTTC
abundance: -
d_gene: TRBD2
j_gene: TRBJ2-7
v_gene: TRBV28

CDR3aa: CASSVQPTFYEQYF
CDR3nt: TGTGCCAGCAGCGTACAACCCACTTTTTACGAGCAGTACTTC
abundance: -
d_gene: -
j_gene: TRBJ2-7
v_gene: TRBV9

CDR3aa: CASSFDRGNTEAFF
CDR3nt: TGTGCCAGCAGTTTCGACAGGGGGAATACTGAAGCTTTCTTT
abundance: -
d_gene: TRBD1
j_gene: TRBJ1-1
v_gene: TRBV27

CDR3aa: CAWSVSGKGTIYF
CDR3nt: TGTGCCTGGAGTGTATCCGGGAAGGGCACCATATATTTT
abundance: once
d_gene: -
j_gene: TRBJ1-3
v_gene: TRBV30

CDR3aa: CAISTELMNTEAFF
CDR3nt: TGTGCCATCAGTACAGAACTCATGAACACTGAAGCTTTCTTT
abundance: -
d_gene: -
j_gene: TRBJ1-1
v_gene: TRBV10-3

CDR3aa: CASSDKLRQETQYF
CDR3nt: TGCGCCAGCAGTGATAAGCTACGGCAAGAGACCCAGTACTTC
abundance: -
d_gene: -
j_gene: TRBJ2-5
v_gene: TRBV10-1

CDR3aa: CASQGNTEAFF
CDR3nt: TGCGCTTCACAGGGAAACACTGAAGCTTTCTTT
abundance: -
d_gene: -
j_gene: TRBJ1-1
v_gene: TRBV5-1

CDR3aa: CASTTGWGAYEQYF
CDR3nt: TGTGCCAGCACCACGGGCTGGGGGGCCTACGAGCAGTACTTC
abundance: -
d_gene: -
j_gene: TRBJ2-7
v_gene: TRBV6-5

CDR3aa: CASSFVVGTGNTIYF
CDR3nt: TGTGCCAGCAGCTTTGTGGTGGGGACAGGAAACACCATATATTTT
abundance: -
d_gene: -
j_gene: TRBJ1-3
v_gene: TRBV7-2